The rows below give T cell receptor beta chains drawn from one sample of a study of T cell responses to AZD1222 COVID-19 vaccine. Clones were read by immunoSEQ multiplex PCR, and TCRdb kept only the in-frame ones, dropping some. Altogether some 96,000 clones are present, approximately 88% being singletons, with the ten largest covering 2.8%. The material was peripheral blood, obtained on day 0 of AZD1222 vaccination. Receptors originate from an adult in good health. CDR3s include the opening cysteine and the closing phenylalanine or tryptophan. The D gene is left open where the match is weak.

J | V | D | CDR3 | DNA
TRBJ2-5 | TRBV6-5 | TRBD2 | CASTSGRAFETQYF | TGTGCCAGTACTAGCGGGAGGGCCTTCGAGACCCAGTACTTC
TRBJ2-1 | TRBV7-6 | NA | CASSLHRWMGARRYNEQFF | TGTGCCAGCAGCTTACATAGGTGGATGGGAGCGAGAAGATACAATGAGCAGTTCTTC
TRBJ1-2 | TRBV27 | NA | CASSLSLGRTGTMSGCTF | TGTGCCAGCAGTTTATCACTAGGGCGAACCGGCACTATGTCGGGATGCACCTTC
TRBJ2-2 | TRBV28 | TRBD1 | CASSSLPGQDTGELFF | TGTGCCAGCAGTTCGCTACCGGGACAGGACACCGGGGAGCTGTTTTTT
TRBJ1-1 | TRBV4-2 | TRBD1 | CASSQGRGRYSRTEAFF | TGTGCCAGCAGCCAAGGAAGGGGGCGGTATTCTAGAACTGAAGCTTTCTTT
TRBJ1-1 | TRBV12-3/TRBV12-4 | NA | CASSFMEEAFF | TGTGCCAGCAGTTTTATGGAGGAAGCTTTCTTT
TRBJ2-7 | TRBV7-9 | NA | CASSFRDGSYEQYF | TGTGCCAGCAGCTTCCGCGACGGTTCCTACGAGCAGTACTTC
TRBJ1-1 | TRBV27 | NA | CASSPNSQGWTEAFF | TGTGCCAGCAGTCCGAACTCACAGGGTTGGACTGAAGCTTTCTTT
TRBJ1-2 | TRBV10-1 | NA | CASRVLYRVRGYTF | TGCGCCAGCAGAGTACTATACAGGGTACGTGGCTACACCTTC
TRBJ1-2 | TRBV5-4 | NA | CASSGGLDYGYTF | TGTGCCAGCAGCGGTGGTCTCGACTATGGCTACACCTTC
TRBJ2-7 | TRBV10-2 | NA | CASKIMAGADEQYF | TGCGCCAGCAAAATCATGGCAGGGGCCGACGAGCAGTACTTC
TRBJ1-5 | TRBV28 | NA | CASSPGSPRNQPQHF | TGTGCCAGCAGCCCGGGGTCGCCTCGAAATCAGCCCCAGCATTTT
TRBJ2-7 | TRBV27 | NA | CASSLFPPQGYEQYF | TGTGCCAGCAGTTTATTCCCCCCCCAGGGCTACGAGCAGTACTTC
TRBJ1-1 | TRBV6-5 | NA | CASIPTFERTEAFF | TGTGCCAGCATCCCCACCTTTGAGAGGACTGAAGCTTTCTTT